The TCR beta chain described here comes from a study of OX40 agonist ivuxolimab in advanced cancers. This table comes from immunoSEQ multiplex PCR, and its TCRdb copy is limited to in-frame clones, with some not included. Of about 91,000 clones listed, about 85% are singletons. Blood draws occurred at baseline, cycle 4 day 1, and cycle 7 day 1. With respect to this clone: Its specificity is unknown.

Findings and caveats of the study: Both blood CD4+ and CD8+ T cells showed clonal growth by week 6 at 0.1 to 3.0 mg/kg.

V was shortened by 2 bases and J by 2 bases, with 10 bases between the two germline ends. The CDR3 has 15 amino acids. CDR1 MNHEY and CDR2 SMNVEV come from the germline V gene (reference sequence). The sequence was obtained from an adult with an advanced solid tumor such as melanoma, head and neck, liver or kidney cancer. The sequencing here drew on CD4+ or CD8+ T cells sorted from blood, taken in a trial of the OX40 agonist ivuxolimab. V is TRBV27 and J is TRBJ2-1; D is tentatively TRBD1 or TRBD2 (5 bases each). The CDR3 DNA is TGTGCCAGCAGTTTAGAGGGGATGGCCTACAATGAGCAGTTCTTC. This sequence encodes CASSLEGMAYNEQFF.